This T cell receptor beta chain originates from a study of T cell responses to AZD1222 COVID-19 vaccine. Study findings and constraints: Seropositivity was recorded at baseline in only six AZD1222 recipients. Researchers took repertoire samples only after the peak T cell response had come. Two doses of AZD1222 preceded a rise in Spike-specific TCR breadth and depth.

Sequenced by immunoSEQ multiplex PCR; TCRdb stores in-frame clones only, minus some. The sample carries about 130,000 clones, more than 85% recorded once. The CDR3 runs to 15 residues. Trimming removed 5 bases from V and 8 bases from J; junction bases left unmatched: 10. Per germline, CDR1 LNHDA and CDR2 SQIVND (reference sequence). Concerning this clone: Its target is not known.

The sequence came from an adult in good health. The sample was peripheral blood, taken on day 0 of AZD1222 vaccination. The chain links TRBV19 to TRBJ1-4; 8 nucleotides line up with TRBD1. CDR3 sequence: CASSARTGPSEKLFF. CDR3 nucleotides: TGTGCCAGTAGTGCCCGGACAGGGCCGTCGGAAAAACTGTTTTTT. The entire variable domain, with the rest obtained from reference TRBV19 and TRBJ1-4, is as follows: DGGITQSPKYLFRKEGQNVTLSCEQNLNHDAMYWYRQDPGQGLRLIYYSQIVNDFQKGDIAEGYSVSREKKESFPLTVTSAQKNPTAFYLCASSARTGPSEKLFFGSGTQLSVL.